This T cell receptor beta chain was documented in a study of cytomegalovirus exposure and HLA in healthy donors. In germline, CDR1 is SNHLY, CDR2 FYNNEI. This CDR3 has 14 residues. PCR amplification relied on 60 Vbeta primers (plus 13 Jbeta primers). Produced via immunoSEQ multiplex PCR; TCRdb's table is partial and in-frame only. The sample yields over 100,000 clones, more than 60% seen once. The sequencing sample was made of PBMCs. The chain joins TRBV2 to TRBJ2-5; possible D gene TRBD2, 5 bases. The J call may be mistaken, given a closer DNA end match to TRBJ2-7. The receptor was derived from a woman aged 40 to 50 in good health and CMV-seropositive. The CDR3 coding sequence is TGTGCCAGCAGGGCGAACGGGGATGTCTACGAGCAGTACTTC. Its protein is CASRANGDVYEQYF.